The present TCR beta chain was sequenced within a study of shared clonotypes between healthy human individuals. Study results and limitations: Clonotype sharing across several donors was observed for 4% to 5.5% of naive CD4 clonotypes.

Investigators spread the genomic DNA of each subset evenly over several immunoSEQ plates. Template for every sorted-subset replicate PCR totaled 200 to 250 ng DNA, some 30,000 T cell genomes. Assay: immunoSEQ multiplex PCR; the TCRdb copy retains only in-frame clones and omits some. The sample includes about 820,000 clones, 80% to 95% of them seen just once. Selected positively for CCR7 and CD45RO-negative, naive CD8 cells excluded terminally differentiated effector memory CD45RA+ cells. V lost 3 bases and J 8 bases, leaving 14 bases between the germline ends. The V gene's germline CDR1 is MGHRA and CDR2 YSYEKL. This CDR3 contains 14 residues. About this clone itself: Its target is not known.

The sequence was collected from a man aged 30 to 45 in good health. The sequenced material came from naive CD8+ T cells sorted from blood. V is TRBV4-1 and J is TRBJ2-1, with D uncertain. CDR3 region: CASSQFIDQDEQFF. Here the CDR3 DNA reads TGCGCCAGCAGCCAGTTTATCGACCAGGATGAGCAGTTCTTC.